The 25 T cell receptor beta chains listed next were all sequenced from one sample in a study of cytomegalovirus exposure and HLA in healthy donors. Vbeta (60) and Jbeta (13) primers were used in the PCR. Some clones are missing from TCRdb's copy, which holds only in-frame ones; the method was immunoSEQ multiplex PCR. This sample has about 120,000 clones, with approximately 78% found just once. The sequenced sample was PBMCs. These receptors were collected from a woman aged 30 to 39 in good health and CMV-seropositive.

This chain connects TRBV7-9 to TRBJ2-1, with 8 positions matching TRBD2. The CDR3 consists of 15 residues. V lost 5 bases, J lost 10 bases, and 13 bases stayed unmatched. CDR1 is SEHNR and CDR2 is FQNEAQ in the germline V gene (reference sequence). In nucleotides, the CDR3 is TGTGCCAGCAGCCTTACGGGGGGGGTCCGGTTAGAGCAGTTCTTC. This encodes CASSLTGGVRLEQFF.

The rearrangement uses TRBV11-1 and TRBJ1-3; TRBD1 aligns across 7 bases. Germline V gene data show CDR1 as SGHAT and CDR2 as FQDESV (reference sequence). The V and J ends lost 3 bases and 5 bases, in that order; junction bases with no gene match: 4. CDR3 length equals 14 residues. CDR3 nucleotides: TGTGCCAGCAGCTTCACAGGGGACCGAAACACCATATATTTT. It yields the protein CASSFTGDRNTIYF.

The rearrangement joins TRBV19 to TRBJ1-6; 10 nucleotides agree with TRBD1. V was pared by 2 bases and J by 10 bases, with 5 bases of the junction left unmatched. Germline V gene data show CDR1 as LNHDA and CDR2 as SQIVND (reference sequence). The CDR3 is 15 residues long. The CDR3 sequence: CASSIPGTGASPLHF. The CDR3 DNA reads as TGTGCCAGTAGTATACCGGGGACAGGGGCCTCACCCCTCCACTTT.

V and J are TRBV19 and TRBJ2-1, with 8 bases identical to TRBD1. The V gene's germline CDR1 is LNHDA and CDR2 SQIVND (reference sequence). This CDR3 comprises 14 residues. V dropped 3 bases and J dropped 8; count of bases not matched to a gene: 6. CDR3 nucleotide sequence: TGTGCCAGTAGTATTCAGGGGGCCAGGGATGAGCAGTTCTTC. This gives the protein CASSIQGARDEQFF.

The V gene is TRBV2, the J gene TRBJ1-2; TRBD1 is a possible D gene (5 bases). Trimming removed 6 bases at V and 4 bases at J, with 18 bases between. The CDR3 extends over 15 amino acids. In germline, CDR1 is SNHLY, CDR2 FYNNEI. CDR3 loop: CASRRSGRDGYGYTF. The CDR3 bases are TGTGCCAGCAGACGGTCGGGCAGGGATGGCTATGGCTACACCTTC.

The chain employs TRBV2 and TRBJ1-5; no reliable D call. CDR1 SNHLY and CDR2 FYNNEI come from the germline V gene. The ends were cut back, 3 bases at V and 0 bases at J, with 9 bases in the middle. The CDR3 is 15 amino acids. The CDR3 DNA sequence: TGTGCCAGCAGTGATGGGCCCTATAGCAATCAGCCCCAGCATTTT. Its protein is CASSDGPYSNQPQHF.

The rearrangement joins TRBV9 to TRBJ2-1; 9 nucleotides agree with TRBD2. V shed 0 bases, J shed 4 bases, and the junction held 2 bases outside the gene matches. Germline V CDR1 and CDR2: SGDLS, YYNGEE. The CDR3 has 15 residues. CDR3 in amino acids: CASSVEAGGYNEQFF. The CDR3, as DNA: TGTGCCAGCAGCGTAGAAGCGGGGGGTTACAATGAGCAGTTCTTC.

The CDR3 loop is CASSRTGQGSGPLHF. CDR3 DNA sequence: TGTGCCAGCAGTCGGACGGGACAGGGGTCGGGACCCCTCCACTTT. The chain joins TRBV28 to TRBJ1-6, with 10 bases matching TRBD1. Germline CDR1 is MDHEN and CDR2 is SYDVKM. The CDR3 covers 15 residues. V lost 5 bases and J lost 12; bases outside the gene matches: 10.

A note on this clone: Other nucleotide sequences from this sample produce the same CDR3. Here the CDR3 reads CASRQAGLNTEAFF. The DNA for the CDR3 is TGCGCTAGTCGACAGGCTGGTCTGAACACTGAAGCTTTCTTT. J is TRBJ1-1 and V is TRBV10-2; possibly TRBD1 for D (6 bases). Germline V gives CDR1 WSHSY, CDR2 SAAADI. This CDR3 contains 14 residues.

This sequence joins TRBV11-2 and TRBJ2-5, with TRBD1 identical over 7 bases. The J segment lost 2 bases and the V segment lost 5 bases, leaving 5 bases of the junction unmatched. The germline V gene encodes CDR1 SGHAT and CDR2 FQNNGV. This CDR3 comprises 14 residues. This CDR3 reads CASSPTGVQETQYF. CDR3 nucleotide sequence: TGTGCCAGCAGCCCCACAGGGGTTCAAGAGACCCAGTACTTC.

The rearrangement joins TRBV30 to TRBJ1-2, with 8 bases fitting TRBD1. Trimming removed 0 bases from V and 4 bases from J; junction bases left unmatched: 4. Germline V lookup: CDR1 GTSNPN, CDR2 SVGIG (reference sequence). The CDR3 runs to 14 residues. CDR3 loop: CAWSVDRGFYGYTF. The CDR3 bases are TGTGCCTGGAGTGTTGACAGGGGCTTCTATGGCTACACCTTC.

The CDR3 reads CASSYSRTGGVETQYF. In DNA form, the CDR3 reads TGTGCCAGCAGTTACTCGAGGACAGGAGGCGTAGAGACCCAGTACTTC. The rearrangement uses TRBV6-5 and TRBJ2-5; 7 bases map to TRBD1. Germline CDR1 MNHEY, CDR2 SVGAGI. After removal of 0 bases from V and 4 bases from J, the junction contained 8 bases not matched to a gene. This CDR3 has 16 amino acids.

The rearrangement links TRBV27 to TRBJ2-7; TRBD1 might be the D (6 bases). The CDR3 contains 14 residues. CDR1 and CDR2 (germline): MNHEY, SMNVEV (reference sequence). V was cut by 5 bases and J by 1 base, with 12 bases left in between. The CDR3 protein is CASSPLGQSYEQYF. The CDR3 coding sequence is TGTGCCAGCAGTCCCCTAGGACAGTCCTACGAGCAGTACTTC.

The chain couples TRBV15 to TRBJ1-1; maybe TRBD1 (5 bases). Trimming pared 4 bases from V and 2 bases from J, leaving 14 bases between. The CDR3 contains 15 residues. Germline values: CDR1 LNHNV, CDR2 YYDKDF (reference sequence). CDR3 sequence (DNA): TGTGCCACCAGCACCCCGACAGAACCTAACACTGAAGCTTTCTTT. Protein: CATSTPTEPNTEAFF.

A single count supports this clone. Here the CDR3 DNA reads TGTGCCAGCAGTTTGGGCAGGGGCGGCTACGAGCAGTACTTC. It is translated as CASSLGRGGYEQYF. J is TRBJ2-7 and V is TRBV7-2; D possibly corresponds to TRBD1 (6 bases). From germline, CDR1 is SGHTA and CDR2 FQGNSA. The CDR3 spans 14 residues. The V gene lost 6 bases and the J gene lost 3 bases, with 15 bases spanning the gap.

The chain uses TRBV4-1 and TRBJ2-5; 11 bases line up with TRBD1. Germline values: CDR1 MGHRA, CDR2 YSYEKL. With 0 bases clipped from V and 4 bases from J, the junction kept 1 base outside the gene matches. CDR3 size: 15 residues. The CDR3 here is CASSQDGQGAETQYF. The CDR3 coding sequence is TGCGCCAGCAGCCAAGATGGACAGGGGGCAGAGACCCAGTACTTC.

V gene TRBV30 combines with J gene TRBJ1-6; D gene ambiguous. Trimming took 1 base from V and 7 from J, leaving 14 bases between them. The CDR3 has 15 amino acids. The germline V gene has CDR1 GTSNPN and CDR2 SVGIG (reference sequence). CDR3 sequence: CAWSADDWRNSPLHF. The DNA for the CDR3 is TGTGCCTGGAGTGCAGACGACTGGCGCAATTCACCCCTCCACTTT.

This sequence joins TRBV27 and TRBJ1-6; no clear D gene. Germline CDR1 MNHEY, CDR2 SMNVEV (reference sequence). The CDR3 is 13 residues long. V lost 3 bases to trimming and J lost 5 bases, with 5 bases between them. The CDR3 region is CASSLRDNSPLHF. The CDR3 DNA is TGTGCCAGCAGTTTGCGGGATAATTCACCCCTCCACTTT.

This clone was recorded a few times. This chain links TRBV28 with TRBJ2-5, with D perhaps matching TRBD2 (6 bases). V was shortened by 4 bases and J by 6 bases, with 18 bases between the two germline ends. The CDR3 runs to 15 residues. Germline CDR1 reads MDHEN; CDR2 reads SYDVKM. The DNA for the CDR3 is TGTGCCAGCAGTTCCGGCGGGGTTGGTTTGAAGACCCAGTACTTC. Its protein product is CASSSGGVGLKTQYF.

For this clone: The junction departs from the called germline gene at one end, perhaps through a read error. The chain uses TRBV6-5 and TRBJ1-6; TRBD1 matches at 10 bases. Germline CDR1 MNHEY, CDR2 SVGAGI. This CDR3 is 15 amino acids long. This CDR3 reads CAGLRGGQGVCSYNF. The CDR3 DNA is TGTGCCGGCCTACGAGGCGGACAGGGGGTCTGTAGTTACAACTTT.

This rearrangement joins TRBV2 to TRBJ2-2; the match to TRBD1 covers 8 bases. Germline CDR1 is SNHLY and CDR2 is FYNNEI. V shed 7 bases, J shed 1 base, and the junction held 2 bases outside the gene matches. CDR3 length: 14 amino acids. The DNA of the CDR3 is TGTGCCAGCACTGGGACAGGGAACACCGGGGAGCTGTTTTTT. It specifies CASTGTGNTGELFF.

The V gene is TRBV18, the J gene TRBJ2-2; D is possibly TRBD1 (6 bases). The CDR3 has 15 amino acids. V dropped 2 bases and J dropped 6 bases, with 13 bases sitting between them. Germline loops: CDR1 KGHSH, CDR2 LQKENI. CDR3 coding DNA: TGTGCCAGCTCACCAGCTGACAGGTTTCCCGGGGAGCTGTTTTTT. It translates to CASSPADRFPGELFF.

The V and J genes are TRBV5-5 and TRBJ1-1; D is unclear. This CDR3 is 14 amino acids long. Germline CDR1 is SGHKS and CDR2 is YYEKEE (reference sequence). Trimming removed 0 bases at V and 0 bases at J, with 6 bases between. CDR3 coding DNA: TGTGCCAGCAGCTTGGCACAGCTGAACACTGAAGCTTTCTTT. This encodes CASSLAQLNTEAFF. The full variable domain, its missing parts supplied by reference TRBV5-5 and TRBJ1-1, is DAGVTQSPTHLIKTRGQQVTLRCSPISGHKSVSWYQQVLGQGPQFIFQYYEKEERGRGNFPDRFSARQFPNYSSELNVNALLLGDSALYLCASSLAQLNTEAFFGQGTRLTVV.

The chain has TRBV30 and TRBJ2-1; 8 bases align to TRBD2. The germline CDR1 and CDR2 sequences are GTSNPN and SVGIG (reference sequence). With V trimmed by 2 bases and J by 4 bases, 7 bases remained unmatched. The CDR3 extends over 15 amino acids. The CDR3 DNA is TGTGCCTGGAGTCTTGCGGGGGGTTTGTACAATGAGCAGTTCTTC. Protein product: CAWSLAGGLYNEQFF.

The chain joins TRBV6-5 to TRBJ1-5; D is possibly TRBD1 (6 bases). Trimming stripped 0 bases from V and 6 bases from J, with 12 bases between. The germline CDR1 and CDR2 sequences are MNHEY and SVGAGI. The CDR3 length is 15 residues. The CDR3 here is CASSYSQGIGQPQHF. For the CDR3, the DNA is TGTGCCAGCAGTTACTCACAGGGTATCGGTCAGCCCCAGCATTTT.